The clone carrying this T cell receptor (beta chain) has just a few counts. Its antigen is not identified. The sample comes from a study of T cell repertoires in cytomegalovirus infection. Deletions cut 0 bases from V and 12 bases from J, with 17 bases between. This CDR3 spans 15 amino acids. Looked up from germline, CDR1 is MGHRA and CDR2 is YSYEKL. TCRdb processed the reads anew with MiXCR; each CDR3 protein has one entry. The repertoire holds about 770,000 distinct CDR3 sequences, with around 29% as singletons. The chain carries TRBV4-1 and TRBJ1-4; possibly TRBD1 for D (5 bases). The TCR sequence derives from a human donor in good health (CMV status not recorded). Some clones in this sample may be carry-over from other donors' samples. This material consisted of cultured CD8+ T cells from PBMCs, taken from culture after CMV antigen stimulation. This chain's CDR3 is CASSQDTEGKGELFF. CDR3 DNA sequence: TGCGCCAGCAGCCAAGATACAGAAGGAAAAGGGGAACTGTTTTTT.